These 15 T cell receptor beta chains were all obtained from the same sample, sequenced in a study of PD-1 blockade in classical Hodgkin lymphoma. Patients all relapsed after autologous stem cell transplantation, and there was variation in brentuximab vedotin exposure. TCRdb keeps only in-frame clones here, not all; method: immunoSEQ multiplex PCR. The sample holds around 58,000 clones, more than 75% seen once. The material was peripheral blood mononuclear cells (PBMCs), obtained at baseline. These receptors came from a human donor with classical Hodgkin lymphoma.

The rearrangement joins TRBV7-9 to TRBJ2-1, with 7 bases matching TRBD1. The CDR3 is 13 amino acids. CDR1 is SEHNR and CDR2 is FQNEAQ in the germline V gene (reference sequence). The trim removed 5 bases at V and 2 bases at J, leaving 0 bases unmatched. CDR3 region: CASSDRAYNEQFF. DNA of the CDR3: TGTGCCAGCAGCGACAGGGCCTACAATGAGCAGTTCTTC.

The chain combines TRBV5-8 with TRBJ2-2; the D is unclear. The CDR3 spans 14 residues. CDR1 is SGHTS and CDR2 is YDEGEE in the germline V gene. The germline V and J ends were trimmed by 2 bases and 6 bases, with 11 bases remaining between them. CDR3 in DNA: TGTGCCAGCAGCTTCCTCTCCTTCTCCGGGGAGCTGTTTTTT. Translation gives CASSFLSFSGELFF.

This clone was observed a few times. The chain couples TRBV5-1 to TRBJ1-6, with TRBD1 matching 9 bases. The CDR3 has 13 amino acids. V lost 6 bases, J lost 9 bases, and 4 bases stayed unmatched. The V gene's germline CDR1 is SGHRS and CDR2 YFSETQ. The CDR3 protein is CASKGTGSSPLHF. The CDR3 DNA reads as TGCGCCAGCAAAGGGACAGGGAGTTCACCCCTCCACTTT.

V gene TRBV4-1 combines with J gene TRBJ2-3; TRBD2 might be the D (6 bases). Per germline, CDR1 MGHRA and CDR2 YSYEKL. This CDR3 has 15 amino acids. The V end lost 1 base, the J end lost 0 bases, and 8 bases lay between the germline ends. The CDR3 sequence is CASSQAGGSTDTQYF. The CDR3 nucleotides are TGCGCCAGCAGCCAAGCCGGGGGAAGCACAGATACGCAGTATTTT.

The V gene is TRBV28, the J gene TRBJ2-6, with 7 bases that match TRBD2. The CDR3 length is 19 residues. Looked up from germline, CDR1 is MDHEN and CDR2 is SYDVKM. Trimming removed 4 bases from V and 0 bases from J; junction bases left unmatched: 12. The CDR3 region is CASSSPVSGLSSGANVLTF. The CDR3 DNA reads TGTGCCAGCAGTTCCCCAGTTAGCGGGCTAAGCTCTGGGGCCAACGTCCTGACTTTC.

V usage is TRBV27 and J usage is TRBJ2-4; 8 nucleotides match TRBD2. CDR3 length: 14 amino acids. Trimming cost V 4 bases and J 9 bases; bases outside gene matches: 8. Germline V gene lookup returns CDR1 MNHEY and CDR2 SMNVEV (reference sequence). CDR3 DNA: TGTGCCAGCAGTTCGGCGGGGGGCGCGGGCATTCAGTACTTC. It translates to CASSSAGGAGIQYF.

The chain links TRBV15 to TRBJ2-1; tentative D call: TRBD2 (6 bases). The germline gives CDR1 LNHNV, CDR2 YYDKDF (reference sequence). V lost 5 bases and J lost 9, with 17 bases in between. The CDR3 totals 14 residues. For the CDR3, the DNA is TGTGCCACCAGCTTCTTAGCGGAGAGGGGTGAGCAGTTCTTC. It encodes CATSFLAERGEQFF.

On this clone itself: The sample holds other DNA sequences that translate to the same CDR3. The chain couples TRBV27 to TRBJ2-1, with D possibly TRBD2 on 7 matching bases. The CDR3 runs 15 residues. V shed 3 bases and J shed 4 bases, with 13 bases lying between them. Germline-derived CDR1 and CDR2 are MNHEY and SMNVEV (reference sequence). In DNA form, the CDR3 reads TGTGCCAGCAGTTTGGGGGCTAGCGGATACAATGAGCAGTTCTTC. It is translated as CASSLGASGYNEQFF.

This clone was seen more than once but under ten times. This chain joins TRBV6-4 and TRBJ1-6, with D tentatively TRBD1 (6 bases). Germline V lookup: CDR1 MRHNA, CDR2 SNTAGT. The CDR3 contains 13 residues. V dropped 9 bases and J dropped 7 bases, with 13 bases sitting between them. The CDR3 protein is CARAGVRNSPLHF. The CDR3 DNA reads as TGTGCCAGGGCAGGGGTTAGGAATTCACCCCTCCACTTT.

The CDR3 protein is CASTPVEGSGTEAFF. The CDR3 DNA reads as TGTGCCAGCACCCCGGTTGAGGGCTCGGGCACTGAAGCTTTCTTT. The chain employs TRBV6-5 and TRBJ1-1; D unclear. V was trimmed by 7 bases and J by 4 bases, leaving 19 bases between them. This CDR3 has 15 amino acids. Germline lookup yields CDR1 MNHEY and CDR2 SVGAGI.

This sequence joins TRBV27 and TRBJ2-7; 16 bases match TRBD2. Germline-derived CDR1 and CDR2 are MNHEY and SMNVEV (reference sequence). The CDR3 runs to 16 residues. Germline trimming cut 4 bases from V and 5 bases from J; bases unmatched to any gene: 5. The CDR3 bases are TGTGCCAGCAGTTCCCTGGGACTAGCGGGAGGGGACGAGCAGTACTTC. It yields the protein CASSSLGLAGGDEQYF.

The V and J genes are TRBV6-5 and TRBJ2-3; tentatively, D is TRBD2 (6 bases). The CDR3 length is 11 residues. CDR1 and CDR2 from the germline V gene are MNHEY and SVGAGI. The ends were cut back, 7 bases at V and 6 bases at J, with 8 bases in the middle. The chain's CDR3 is CASNRGDTQYF. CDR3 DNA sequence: TGTGCCAGCAACCGGGGGGATACGCAGTATTTT.

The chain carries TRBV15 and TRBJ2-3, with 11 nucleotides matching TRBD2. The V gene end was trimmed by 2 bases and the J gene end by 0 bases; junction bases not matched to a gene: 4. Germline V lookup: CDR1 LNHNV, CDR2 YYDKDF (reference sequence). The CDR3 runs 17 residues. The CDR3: CATSRMGLAASTDTQYF. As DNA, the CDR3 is TGTGCCACCAGCAGAATGGGACTAGCGGCGAGCACAGATACGCAGTATTTT.

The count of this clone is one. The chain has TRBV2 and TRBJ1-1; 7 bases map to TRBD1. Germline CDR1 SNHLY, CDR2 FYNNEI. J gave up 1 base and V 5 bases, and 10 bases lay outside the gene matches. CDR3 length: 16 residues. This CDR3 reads CASSQPSDRRNTEAFF. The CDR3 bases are TGTGCCAGCAGTCAACCATCGGACAGGCGGAACACTGAAGCTTTCTTT. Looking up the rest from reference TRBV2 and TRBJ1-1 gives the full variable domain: EPEVTQTPSHQVTQMGQEVILRCVPISNHLYFYWYRQILGQKVEFLVSFYNNEISEKSEIFDDQFSVERPDGSNFTLKIRSTKLEDSAMYFCASSQPSDRRNTEAFFGQGTRLTVV.

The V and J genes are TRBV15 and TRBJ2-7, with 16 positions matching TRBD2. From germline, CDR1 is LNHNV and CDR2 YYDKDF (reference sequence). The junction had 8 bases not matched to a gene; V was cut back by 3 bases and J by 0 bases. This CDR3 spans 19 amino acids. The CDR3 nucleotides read TGTGCCACCAGCAGGGAACCGGGACTAGCGGGAGGGGCCTCCTACGAGCAGTACTTC. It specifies CATSREPGLAGGASYEQYF.